This T cell receptor beta chain stems from a study of spatial heterogeneity in lung cancer (dated by TCRdb to about 2019). Context from the whole study: Beta-chain transcripts were consistently detected in greater numbers than alpha-chain transcripts, which likely reflected higher beta-chain transcript abundance. Both alpha and beta chains were TCR-sequenced in samples taken at surgery, namely 220 tumor regions, under 80 matched nontumor lung samples and roughly 56 PBMC samples. In the raw uncorrected reads, each unique combination of TCR and UMI appeared more than ten times on average. TCR repertoire features were related to nonsynonymous mutation counts determined by whole-exome sequencing of tumor tissue. TCR alpha and beta repertoires were quantitatively compared across multiple tumor regions, matched nontumor lung and blood in non-small cell lung cancer.

The CDR3 measures 13 amino acids from cysteine to phenylalanine. The kept DNA is CDR3 alone, 39 bases in frame from the first base. V is clipped by 3 bases and J by 4 bases, and the sequence between their germline boundaries is 8 bases long. The germline V gene supplies CDR1 SGDLS and CDR2 YYNGEE. Points the paper makes about the study in general: Ubiquitous expanded tumor TCRs were detected in blood more often at tumor resection than at routine follow-up. Additional single-cell paired TCR alpha and beta sequencing was considered necessary to confirm, at a functional level, the hypothesis that regional TCRs recognize regional mutations.

This clonotype was counted between two and nine times. No cognate antigen has been identified for it. No much larger clone exists at a distance of one base, and base qualities are not known. The library relied on 5' RACE. TCRdb shows the sequencer as NextSeq 500. To allow correction of PCR and sequencing errors, the TCR library protocol tagged every TCR cDNA molecule with a unique molecular identifier. In the paper's pipeline: TCR identification, UMI-based error correction and CDR3 extraction were all carried out with Decombinator tools. TCRs above a frequency of 2 per 1,000, corresponding to the top 1% of the tumor frequency distribution, were defined as expanded. Renyi diversity was computed with the R vegan package after each repertoire had been subsampled 100 times to 5,000 TCRs. CDR3 similarity networks were built from amino acid triplet string-kernel similarity, with CDR3s being connected when pairwise similarity was above 0.82. The raw public data were reprocessed by TCRdb itself: fastp quality trimming at Q25, MiXCR clonotype calling, in-frame beta chains only. Each CDR3 protein gets just one entry, which takes the most common genes and DNA from the rows behind it. The V and J calls were determined by TCRdb, not by the authors. A total of roughly 9,300 distinct CDR3 sequences appear in this sample, 7.8% of them only once. The ten largest make up roughly 27% of the sample.

The sample's time point label, in plain terms: sample taken at primary tumor resection. TCR sequencing used whole RNA extracted from tumor and nontumor lung tissue, or from cryopreserved PBMC samples, without cell sorting. Samples were obtained from approximately 70 patients with early-stage, untreated non-small cell lung cancer from the lung TRACERx cohort. Only patients with enough RNA available from two or more tumor regions were chosen for TCR sequencing. This TCR came from a female donor with early-stage non-small cell lung cancer. The source was PBMCs, collected at surgery. Rearrangement joined TRBV9 to TRBJ1-3; no D segment can be confidently identified. The nucleotide sequence reads as follows: TGTGCCAGCAGCGGCGGTCAGGGAAACACCATATATTTT. It encodes CASSGGQGNTIYF.